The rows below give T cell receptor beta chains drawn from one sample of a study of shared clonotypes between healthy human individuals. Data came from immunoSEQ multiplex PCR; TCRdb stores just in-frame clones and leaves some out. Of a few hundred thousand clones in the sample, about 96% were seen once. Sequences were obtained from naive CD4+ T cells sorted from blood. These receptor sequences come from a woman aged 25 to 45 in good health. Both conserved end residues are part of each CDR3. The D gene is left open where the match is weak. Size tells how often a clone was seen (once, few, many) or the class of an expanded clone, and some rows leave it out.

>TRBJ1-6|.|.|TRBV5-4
TGTGCCAGCAGCTTGAGGGGGGGGCAGTCACCCCTCCACTTT
CASSLRGGQSPLHF
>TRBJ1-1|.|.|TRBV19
TGTGCCAGCTTCAGGGGGAACACTGAAGCTTTCTTT
CASFRGNTEAFF
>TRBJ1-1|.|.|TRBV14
TGTGCCAGCAGCCGCCGCGGGGTGGGAGTGCTGAACACTGAAGCTTTCTTT
CASSRRGVGVLNTEAFF
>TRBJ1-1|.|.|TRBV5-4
TGTGCCAGCAGCTCACAGGGTGACACTGAAGCTTTCTTT
CASSSQGDTEAFF
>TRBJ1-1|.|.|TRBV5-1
TGCGCCAGCAGCTTGGATAGCACGAACACTGAAGCTTTCTTT
CASSLDSTNTEAFF
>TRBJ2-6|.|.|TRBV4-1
TGCGCCAGCAGCCAGGGAGGTCGGGCCTCTGGGGCCAACGTCCTGACTTTC
CASSQGGRASGANVLTF
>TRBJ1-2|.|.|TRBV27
TGTGCCAGCAGTTCCTCACCCAACTATGGCTACACCTTC
CASSSSPNYGYTF
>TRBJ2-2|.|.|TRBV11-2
TGTGCCAGCACCCGCGGACGGCAGAACACCGGGGAGCTGTTTTTT
CASTRGRQNTGELFF
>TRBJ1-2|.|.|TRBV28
TGTGCCAGCAGTTCCGGAATCGACGGTAACTATGGCTACACCTTC
CASSSGIDGNYGYTF
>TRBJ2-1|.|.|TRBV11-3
TGTGCCAGCACCCTGACAGAGAGCTCCTACAATGAGCAGTTCTTC
CASTLTESSYNEQFF
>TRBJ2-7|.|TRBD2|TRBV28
TGTGCCAGCAGTTTAGTGGGTACAGGGCCGGGACTAGCGGGGGGCTCCTACGAGCAGTACTTC
CASSLVGTGPGLAGGSYEQYF
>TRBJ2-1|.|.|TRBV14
TGTGCCAGCAGCCAACAGAGTTTCTCTGAGCAGTTCTTC
CASSQQSFSEQFF
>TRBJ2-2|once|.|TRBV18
TGTGCCAGCTCACCGAGACCGGGGCAGGGCACCGGGGAGCTGTTTTTT
CASSPRPGQGTGELFF
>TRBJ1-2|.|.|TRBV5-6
TGTGCCAGCAGCTTTCGACAGAACTATGGCTACACCTTC
CASSFRQNYGYTF
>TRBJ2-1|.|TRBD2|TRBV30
TGTGCCTGGAGTTGGTTGCGGACTAGCGGGAGCTCCGGTGCCAATGAGCAGTTCTTC
CAWSWLRTSGSSGANEQFF
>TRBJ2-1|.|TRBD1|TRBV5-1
TGCGCCAGCAGCTTAGGACAGGGGAATGAGCAGTTCTTC
CASSLGQGNEQFF
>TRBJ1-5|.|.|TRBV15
TGTGCCACCAGCAGAACCCTTGGGGGCGAGCAGCCCCAGCATTTT
CATSRTLGGEQPQHF
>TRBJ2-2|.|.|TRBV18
TGTGCCAGCTCAGCACCCTTTATGGGAGCCTTCGGGGAGCTGTTTTTT
CASSAPFMGAFGELFF
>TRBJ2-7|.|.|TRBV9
TGTGCCAGCAGCGTAGATCCAGGGAGAGGCGAGCAGTACTTC
CASSVDPGRGEQYF
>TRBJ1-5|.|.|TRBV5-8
TGTGCCAGCAGCTTGGGGACAGTGCTGAATCAGCCCCAGCATTTT
CASSLGTVLNQPQHF
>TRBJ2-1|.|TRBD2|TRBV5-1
TGCGCCAGCAGCCTTGGGCTAGCGGGACCCCACAATGAGCAGTTCTTC
CASSLGLAGPHNEQFF
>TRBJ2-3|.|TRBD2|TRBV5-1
TGCGCCAGCCTAGCGGGAGGCACAGATACGCAGTATTTT
CASLAGGTDTQYF
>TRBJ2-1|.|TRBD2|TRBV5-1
TGCGCCAGCAGCTTGGGGGGACTAGCTAATGAGCAGTTCTTC
CASSLGGLANEQFF
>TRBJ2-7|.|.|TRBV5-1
TGCGCCAGCAGCTTGGGGGGGCCCCTCTCCGTCGAGCAGTACTTC
CASSLGGPLSVEQYF
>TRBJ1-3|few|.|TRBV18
TGTGCCAGCTCACCAACGGACGGATTCTCTGGAAACACCATATATTTT
CASSPTDGFSGNTIYF
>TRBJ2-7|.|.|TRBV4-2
TGTGCCAGCAGCCAAGCCAACTCCGGGCTAGGGGGCGAGCAGTACTTC
CASSQANSGLGGEQYF
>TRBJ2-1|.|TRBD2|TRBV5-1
TGCGCCAGCAGCTTAAATAGCGGGACTGAGCAGTTCTTC
CASSLNSGTEQFF
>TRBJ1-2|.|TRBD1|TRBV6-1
TGTGCCAGCAGTGAAAACAGGGGGAACGGCTACACCTTC
CASSENRGNGYTF
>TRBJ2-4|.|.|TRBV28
TGTGCCAGCACTAGACCACTAGCCAAAAACATTCAGTACTTC
CASTRPLAKNIQYF
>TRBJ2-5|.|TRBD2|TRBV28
TGTGCCAGCAGTGCAGGACTAGTGAGAGAGACCCAGTACTTC
CASSAGLVRETQYF
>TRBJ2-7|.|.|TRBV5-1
TGCGCCAGCAGCTTGGGGTACGAGCAGTACTTC
CASSLGYEQYF
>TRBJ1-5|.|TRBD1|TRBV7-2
TGTGCCAGCAGCTTCGGACAGGGTCGTCAGCCCCAGCATTTT
CASSFGQGRQPQHF
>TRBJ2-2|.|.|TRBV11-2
TGTGCCAGCAGGAAGGCAGGGAACACCGGGGAGCTGTTTTTT
CASRKAGNTGELFF
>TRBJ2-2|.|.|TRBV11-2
TGTGCCAGCAGCTTACTCCCCAGGAACACCGGGGAGCTGTTTTTT
CASSLLPRNTGELFF
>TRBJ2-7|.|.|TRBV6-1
TGTGCCAGCAGTGAAATTGGTCAGAGCTACGAGCAGTACTTC
CASSEIGQSYEQYF
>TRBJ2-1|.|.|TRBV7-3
TGTGCCAGCAGCCCGAGGGGAGGTACCTACAATGAGCAGTTCTTC
CASSPRGGTYNEQFF
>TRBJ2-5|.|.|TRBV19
TGTGCCAGTAGTCAGGGGGGGTTCGGGGAGACCCAGTACTTC
CASSQGGFGETQYF
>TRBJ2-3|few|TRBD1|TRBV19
TGTGCCAGTAGTTCTGGGACAGCAGATACGCAGTATTTT
CASSSGTADTQYF
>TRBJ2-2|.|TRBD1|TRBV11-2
TGTGCCAGCAGCTCAGGACAGGGCTTATTCACCGGGGAGCTGTTTTTT
CASSSGQGLFTGELFF
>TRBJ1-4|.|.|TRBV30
TGTGCCTGGAGTGTACATAGGGGCCGGGAAAAACTGTTTTTT
CAWSVHRGREKLFF
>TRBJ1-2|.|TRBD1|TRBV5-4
TGTGCCAGCAGCTTTGACAGGGGGCAGGGTGGCTACACCTTC
CASSFDRGQGGYTF
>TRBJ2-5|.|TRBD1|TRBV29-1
TGCAGCGTGTGCCCACCGGGACAGGGGCTCGAGACCCAGTACTTC
CSVCPPGQGLETQYF
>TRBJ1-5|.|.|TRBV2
TGTGCCAGCAGTTTGAGGGCGAGTACGGCTAGCAATCAGCCCCAGCATTTT
CASSLRASTASNQPQHF